The 18 T cell receptor beta chains listed next were all sequenced from one sample in a study of blood T cell repertoires in COVID-19. The repertoire was sequenced with immunoSEQ multiplex PCR; TCRdb's copy has only in-frame clones and lacks some. The table records about 130,000 clones, about 79% of them present only once. Material for sequencing was peripheral blood. Every receptor here comes from a woman aged 80 or over with acute or convalescent COVID-19.

The chain recombines TRBV7-8 with TRBJ2-7; D is ambiguous. V lost 5 bases and J lost 3, with 5 bases in between. Germline V CDR1 and CDR2: SGHVS, FQNEAQ. CDR3 length equals 11 residues. In nucleotides, the CDR3 is TGTGCCAGCAGCCCTATCTACGAGCAGTACTTC. As protein: CASSPIYEQYF.

The CDR3 bases are TGCGCCAGCAGCCAACGGGGACACAACCAAGAGACCCAGTACTTC. It yields the protein CASSQRGHNQETQYF. The chain employs TRBV4-1 and TRBJ2-5; D possibly corresponds to TRBD1 (6 bases). Trimming cost V 2 bases and J 0 bases, with 10 bases left between them. The CDR3 has 15 residues. CDR1 is MGHRA, CDR2 YSYEKL, per germline.

V usage is TRBV10-3 and J usage is TRBJ1-1; TRBD1 aligns across 7 bases. The V gene end was trimmed by 7 bases and the J gene end by 5 bases; junction bases not matched to a gene: 7. The CDR3 is made up of 13 amino acids. CDR1 and CDR2 (germline): ENHRY, SYGVKD. The CDR3 here is CAINPTGATEAFF. In DNA form, the CDR3 reads TGTGCCATCAACCCAACAGGGGCAACTGAAGCTTTCTTT.

The chain combines TRBV19 with TRBJ1-2; no clear D gene. CDR1 LNHDA and CDR2 SQIVND come from the germline V gene (reference sequence). The CDR3 is 12 amino acids. The V end lost 1 base, the J end lost 8 bases, and 8 bases lay between the germline ends. The CDR3 region has the DNA TGTGCCAGTAGTATAGGACGACACGGCTACACCTTC. Translation gives CASSIGRHGYTF.

The J gene is TRBJ2-7, the V gene TRBV6-5, with 7 bases lining up with TRBD2. The CDR3 consists of 14 residues. Germline CDR1 is MNHEY and CDR2 is SVGAGI. J was trimmed by 5 bases and V by 10 bases; bases with no gene match: 14. CDR3 in amino acids: CAISGGGGVHEQYF. The CDR3 DNA reads as TGTGCCATCTCGGGGGGAGGCGGGGTCCACGAGCAGTACTTC.

The rearrangement links TRBV4-2 to TRBJ2-7, with 14 bases matching TRBD2. The CDR3 is 18 residues long. Germline V gene lookup returns CDR1 LGHNA and CDR2 YNFKEQ. V was pared by 2 bases and J by 1 base, with 7 bases of the junction left unmatched. The CDR3, as DNA: TGTGCCAGCAGCCAAACCCCGGGACTAGCGGGGGTTTCCTACGAGCAGTACTTC. It translates to CASSQTPGLAGVSYEQYF.

The J gene is TRBJ1-2, the V gene TRBV15, with D maybe TRBD1 (5 bases). The CDR3 has 14 amino acids. Germline V gene data show CDR1 as LNHNV and CDR2 as YYDKDF (reference sequence). The V gene lost 0 bases and the J gene lost 4 bases, with 9 bases spanning the gap. The CDR3 region has the DNA TGTGCCACCAGCAGAGATCAGGGCGCCTATGGCTACACCTTC. This codes for CATSRDQGAYGYTF.

The V call is TRBV10-3, the J call TRBJ1-2, with D possibly matching TRBD1 (5 bases). Between the trimmed V and J ends, which lost 7 bases and 7 bases, there was a span of 13 bases. CDR3 length: 12 amino acids. Germline CDR1 ENHRY, CDR2 SYGVKD. CDR3 in DNA: TGTGCCATCACCGGCGGGGCGGGTGGCTACACCTTC. It codes for CAITGGAGGYTF.

In its sample, this clone was seen a few times. The V and J genes are TRBV6-5 and TRBJ2-7; 7 positions agree with TRBD1. The trim removed 2 bases at V and 6 bases at J, leaving 1 base unmatched. Germline lookup yields CDR1 MNHEY and CDR2 SVGAGI. The CDR3 runs to 12 residues. CDR3 sequence: CASSYRGLEQYF. In DNA, the CDR3 is TGTGCCAGCAGTTACAGGGGGCTCGAGCAGTACTTC.

In DNA, the CDR3 is TGTGCCAGCAGTGAAGGGTGGGGGCAGGATCAGCCCCAGCATTTT. Translating gives CASSEGWGQDQPQHF. The rearrangement links TRBV6-1 to TRBJ1-5; D possibly corresponds to TRBD1 (6 bases). The V gene lost 1 base and the J gene lost 5 bases, with 12 bases spanning the gap. Germline V gene sequence: CDR1 MNHNS, CDR2 SASEGT. This CDR3 is 15 amino acids long.

The chain uses TRBV18 and TRBJ2-7; weak D call: TRBD1 (6 bases). Germline-derived CDR1 and CDR2 are KGHSH and LQKENI. The V gene lost 5 bases and the J gene lost 5 bases, with 19 bases spanning the gap. The CDR3 extends over 15 amino acids. CDR3 in DNA: TGTGCCAGCTCATTTATAGACAGGCCCCTCGACGAGCAGTACTTC. Encoded protein: CASSFIDRPLDEQYF. Complete variable domain (other parts from reference TRBV18 and TRBJ2-7): NAGVMQNPRHLVRRRGQEARLRCSPMKGHSHVYWYRQLPEEGLKFMVYLQKENIIDESGMPKERFSAEFPKEGPSILRIQQVVRGDSAAYFCASSFIDRPLDEQYFGPGTRLTVT.

CDR3 sequence reads: CASSYKRRNGYTF. CDR3 sequence (DNA): TGTGCCAGCAGTTACAAGAGGAGGAATGGCTACACCTTC. The rearrangement uses TRBV6-5 and TRBJ1-2; D gene ambiguous. The CDR3 extends over 13 amino acids. V was pared by 2 bases and J by 6 bases, with 10 bases between. Germline CDR1 reads MNHEY; CDR2 reads SVGAGI.

This chain uses TRBV5-1 with TRBJ2-1; 8 nucleotides agree with TRBD2. Germline lookup yields CDR1 SGHRS and CDR2 YFSETQ. Trimming removed 4 bases from V and 7 bases from J; junction bases left unmatched: 13. CDR3 length equals 16 residues. CDR3 DNA sequence: TGCGCCAGCAGCCGGTTCGGGACTAGTAATACAAATGAGCAGTTCTTC. Translated: CASSRFGTSNTNEQFF.

Points on this clone: The junction and the germline gene differ at one end; a read error may be behind it. The V call is TRBV7-2, the J call TRBJ2-7, with TRBD2 matching over 11 bases. CDR1 is SGHTA, CDR2 FQGNSA, per germline. The CDR3 is 12 amino acids. CDR3 coding DNA: TGTGCCAGCAGCTTACTAGCGGGGGGCTGGGACTTC. Translated: CASSLLAGGWDF. The full variable domain, rest sourced from reference TRBV7-2 and TRBJ2-7, is GAGVSQSPSNKVTEKGKDVELRCDPISGHTALYWYRQSLGQGLEFLIYFQGNSAPDKSGLPSDRFSAERTGGSVSTLTIQRTQQEDSAVYLCASSLLAGGWDFGPGTRLTVT.

The rearrangement uses TRBV5-4 and TRBJ1-5, with 10 bases that match TRBD1. This CDR3 is 16 amino acids long. With V trimmed by 4 bases and J by 2 bases, 6 bases remained unmatched. The V gene's germline CDR1 is SGHNT and CDR2 YYREEE (reference sequence). CDR3 bases: TGTGCCAGCAGCCAGACAGGGGGCAACGGCAATCAGCCCCAGCATTTT. Translating gives CASSQTGGNGNQPQHF.

The rearrangement links TRBV5-1 to TRBJ2-7, with TRBD1 matching 9 bases. Germline lookup yields CDR1 SGHRS and CDR2 YFSETQ. CDR3 size: 15 residues. Trimming removed 0 bases from V and 2 bases from J; junction bases left unmatched: 3. DNA of the CDR3: TGCGCCAGCAGCTTGGGGGACAGGGCAACCTACGAGCAGTACTTC. Translation gives CASSLGDRATYEQYF.

The CDR3 DNA reads as TGTGCCAGCAGTTTGGGACTTAGCACAGATACGCAGTATTTT. Its protein is CASSLGLSTDTQYF. The J gene is TRBJ2-3, the V gene TRBV6-5; possible D gene TRBD2, 6 bases. CDR3 length: 14 amino acids. Trimming removed 4 bases from V and 0 bases from J, with 8 bases in between. Germline V gene lookup returns CDR1 MNHEY and CDR2 SVGAGI.

This clone was seen a few times. The V call is TRBV7-2, the J call TRBJ2-1, with TRBD2 matching 15 bases. The CDR3 runs to 18 residues. CDR1 and CDR2 (germline): SGHTA, FQGNSA. The V segment lost 7 bases and the J segment 1 base; nucleotides outside the gene matches: 8. Written as DNA, the CDR3 is TGTGCCAGCAACCCGGGACTAGCGGGGGGCCTATCCTACAATGAGCAGTTCTTC. It translates to CASNPGLAGGLSYNEQFF.